A selection of T cell receptor beta chains follows, all from one sample in a study of regulatory and conventional T cells in RAG deficiency. Sequencing was performed with immunoSEQ multiplex PCR; in TCRdb, only in-frame clones are kept and a portion is missing. The sample yields about 50,000 clones, around 89% seen once. These data were also reused for a study on regulatory T cells.

The sample consisted of CD4+ effector T cells sorted from blood. Receptor source: a human donor in good health. Each CDR3 is given with its conserved first and last residue. The order of the fields is V gene, J gene, clone size, D gene, CDR3 protein, CDR3 DNA. D genes are given only for firm matches. The size of a clone is reported for some rows only, either as once, few or many, or as a class for expanded clones.

>TRBV7-9|TRBJ2-2|-|-
CASSGAWAGELFF
TGTGCCAGCAGCGGAGCCTGGGCCGGGGAGCTGTTTTTT
>TRBV7-6|TRBJ1-3|-|-
CASSLAQGGGNTIYF
TGTGCCAGCAGCTTAGCTCAGGGTGGTGGAAACACCATATATTTT
>TRBV28|TRBJ1-2|-|-
CASIGQSYGYTF
TGTGCCAGCATCGGACAGAGCTATGGCTACACCTTC
>TRBV11-2|TRBJ2-1|-|TRBD1
CASSSAGGALYNEQFF
TGTGCCAGCAGCTCCGCAGGGGGCGCCCTCTACAATGAGCAGTTCTTC
>TRBV28|TRBJ1-2|-|TRBD1
CASSFPTGDYGYTF
TGTGCCAGCAGTTTCCCGACAGGGGACTATGGCTACACCTTC
>TRBV25-1|TRBJ1-1|-|-
CASSLAGTPEAFF
TGTGCCAGCAGTCTGGCAGGGACCCCTGAAGCTTTCTTT
>TRBV13|TRBJ2-1|-|-
CASSHSAGTIVHEQFF
TGTGCCAGCAGCCACTCCGCCGGGACGATCGTCCATGAGCAGTTCTTC
>TRBV10-3|TRBJ2-7|-|-
CAISGLMRDEQYF
TGTGCCATCAGTGGGCTTATGCGGGACGAGCAGTACTTC
>TRBV7-9|TRBJ2-1|-|-
CASSLASTAGGGSRGEQFF
TGTGCCAGCAGCTTAGCCTCAACAGCCGGGGGCGGGAGTCGTGGTGAGCAGTTCTTC
>TRBV7-9|TRBJ1-1|once|-
CASSLVVRRTEAFF
TGTGCCAGCAGCTTAGTAGTTCGGAGGACTGAAGCTTTCTTT
>TRBV6-1|TRBJ1-5|-|-
CATSWQQSNQPQHF
TGTGCCACTTCCTGGCAGCAGAGCAATCAGCCCCAGCATTTT
>TRBV25-1|TRBJ2-3|-|TRBD1
CASSPTGYTDTQYF
TGTGCCAGCAGCCCGACAGGGTACACAGATACGCAGTATTTT
>TRBV7-3|TRBJ1-1|-|-
CASSLRDGSGGAFF
TGTGCCAGCAGCCTCCGGGACGGCTCGGGAGGAGCTTTCTTT
>TRBV18|TRBJ2-7|-|-
CASSPREYEQYF
TGTGCCAGCTCACCACGGGAATACGAGCAGTACTTC